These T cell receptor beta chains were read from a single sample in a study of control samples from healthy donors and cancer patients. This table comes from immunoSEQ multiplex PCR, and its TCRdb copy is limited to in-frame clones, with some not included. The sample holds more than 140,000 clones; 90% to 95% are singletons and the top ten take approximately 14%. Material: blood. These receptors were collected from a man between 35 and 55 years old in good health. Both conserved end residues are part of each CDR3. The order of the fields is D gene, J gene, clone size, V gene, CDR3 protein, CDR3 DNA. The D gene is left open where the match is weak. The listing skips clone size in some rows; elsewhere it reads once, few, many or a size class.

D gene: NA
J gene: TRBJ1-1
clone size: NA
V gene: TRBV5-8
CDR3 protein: CASSLIRNTEAFF
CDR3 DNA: TGTGCCAGCAGCTTGATACGGAACACTGAAGCTTTCTTT

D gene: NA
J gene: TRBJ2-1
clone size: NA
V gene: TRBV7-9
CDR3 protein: CASGKGGAPHEEQFF
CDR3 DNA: TGTGCCAGCGGGAAAGGGGGGGCGCCCCACGAAGAGCAGTTCTTC

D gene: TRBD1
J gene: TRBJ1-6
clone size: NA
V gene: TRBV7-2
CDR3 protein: CASSLKTGKGNSPLHF
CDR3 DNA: TGTGCCAGCAGCCTAAAGACAGGGAAAGGAAATTCACCCCTCCACTTT

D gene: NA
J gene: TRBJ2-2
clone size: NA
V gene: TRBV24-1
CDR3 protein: CATSDFRDRSTGELFF
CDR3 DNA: TGTGCCACCAGTGATTTCCGAGACAGATCCACCGGGGAGCTGTTTTTT

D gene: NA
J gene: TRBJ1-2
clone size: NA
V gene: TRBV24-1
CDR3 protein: CATSDWQGWRGYTF
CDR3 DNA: TGTGCCACCAGTGATTGGCAGGGATGGAGGGGCTACACCTTC

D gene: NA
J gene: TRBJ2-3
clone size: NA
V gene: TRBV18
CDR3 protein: CAGVGATDTQYF
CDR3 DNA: TGTGCCGGCGTGGGCGCCACAGATACGCAGTATTTT

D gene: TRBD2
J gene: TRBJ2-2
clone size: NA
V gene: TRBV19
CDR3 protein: CASSTGGSRTGELFF
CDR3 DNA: TGTGCCAGTAGTACGGGCGGGAGTCGCACCGGGGAGCTGTTTTTT

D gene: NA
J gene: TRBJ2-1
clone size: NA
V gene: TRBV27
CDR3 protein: CASSLSMFNEQFF
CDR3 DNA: TGTGCCAGCAGTTTATCGATGTTCAATGAGCAGTTCTTC

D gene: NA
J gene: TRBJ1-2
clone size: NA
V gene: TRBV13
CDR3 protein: CASKRRSVANYGYTF
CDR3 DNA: TGTGCCAGCAAAAGAAGGTCGGTAGCTAACTATGGCTACACCTTC

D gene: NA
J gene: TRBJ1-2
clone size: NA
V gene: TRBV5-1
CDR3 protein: CASSLDESNYGYTF
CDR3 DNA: TGCGCCAGCAGCTTGGACGAGTCTAACTATGGCTACACCTTC

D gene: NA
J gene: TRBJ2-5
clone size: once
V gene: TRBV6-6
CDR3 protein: CASSGYQETQYF
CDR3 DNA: TGTGCCAGCAGTGGGTACCAAGAGACCCAGTACTTC

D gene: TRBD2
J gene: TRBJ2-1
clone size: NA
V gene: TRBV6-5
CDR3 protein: CASGRSSGYNEQFF
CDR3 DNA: TGTGCCAGCGGAAGAAGTAGCGGGTACAATGAGCAGTTCTTC

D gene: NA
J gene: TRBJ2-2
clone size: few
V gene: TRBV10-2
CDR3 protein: CASRAPRDTGELFF
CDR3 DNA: TGCGCCAGCCGGGCACCTAGGGACACCGGGGAGCTGTTTTTT

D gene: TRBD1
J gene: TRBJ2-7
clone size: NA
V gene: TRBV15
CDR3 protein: CATSRGSGGGYEQYF
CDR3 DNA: TGTGCCACCAGCAGAGGGTCAGGGGGCGGCTACGAGCAGTACTTC

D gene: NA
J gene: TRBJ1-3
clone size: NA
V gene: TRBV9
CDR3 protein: CASSVGSLTGNTIYF
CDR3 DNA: TGTGCCAGCAGCGTAGGGTCTCTAACTGGAAACACCATATATTTT

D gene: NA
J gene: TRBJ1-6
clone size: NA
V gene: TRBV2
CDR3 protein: CASTTETNSPLHF
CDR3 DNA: TGTGCCAGCACCACAGAGACTAATTCACCCCTCCACTTT

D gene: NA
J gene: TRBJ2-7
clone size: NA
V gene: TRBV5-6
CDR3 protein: CASSLGNRYYYEQYF
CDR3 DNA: TGTGCCAGCAGCTTGGGAAACAGGTATTACTACGAGCAGTACTTC

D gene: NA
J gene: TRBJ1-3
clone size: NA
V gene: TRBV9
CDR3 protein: CASSVKTGSHSGNTIYF
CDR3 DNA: TGTGCCAGCAGCGTAAAAACGGGTTCCCACTCTGGAAACACCATATATTTT

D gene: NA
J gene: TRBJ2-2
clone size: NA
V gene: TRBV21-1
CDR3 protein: CASSKTPGAPANPQNTGELFF
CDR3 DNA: TGTGCCAGCAGCAAAACGCCAGGGGCCCCAGCGAATCCCCAAAACACCGGGGAGCTGTTTTTT

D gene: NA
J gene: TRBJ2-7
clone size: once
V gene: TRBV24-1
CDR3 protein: CATSDSTVTSYEQYF
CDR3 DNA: TGTGCCACCAGTGATTCGACAGTGACCTCCTACGAGCAGTACTTC

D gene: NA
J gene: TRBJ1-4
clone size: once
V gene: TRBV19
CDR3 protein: CASSISGNEKLFF
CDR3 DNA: TGTGCCAGTAGTATTTCCGGGAATGAAAAACTGTTTTTT

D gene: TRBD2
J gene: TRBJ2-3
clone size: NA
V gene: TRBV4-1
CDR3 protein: CASSHEGLAGEASTDTQYF
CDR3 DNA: TGCGCCAGCAGCCATGAGGGACTAGCGGGAGAGGCTAGCACAGATACGCAGTATTTT

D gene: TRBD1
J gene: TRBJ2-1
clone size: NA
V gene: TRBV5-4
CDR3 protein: CASSSRQGAPRLYNEQFF
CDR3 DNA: TGTGCCAGCAGCTCCCGACAGGGGGCGCCCCGCTTGTACAATGAGCAGTTCTTC